Following are 13 T cell receptor beta chains from one sample sequenced in a study of blood T cell repertoires in COVID-19 (dated by TCRdb to 2018 to 2020). The protocol used for the library was the immunoSEQ multiplex PCR assay. TCRdb stores this immuneACCESS table with in-frame sequences only. Part of the clones is absent; in the studies checked, under half of the shortfall reflects unresolved V genes, and no reason is known for the rest. This sample has fewer than 300,000 clones in its table, and about 85% of those were observed once. The leading ten clones occupy 0.85% to 0.9% of the sample. Sequenced sample: peripheral blood. The source is a human donor with COVID-19, enrolled during active disease. The donor label of this sample is uncertain.

The V gene is TRBV7-8, the J gene TRBJ1-1, with D perhaps TRBD1 (5 bases). CDR1 and CDR2 (germline): SGHVS, FQNEAQ. This CDR3 has 16 amino acids. Trimming left V 2 bases short and J 0 bases short, with 13 bases between. The CDR3 region has the DNA TGTGCCAGCAGCTTAAAAGCCGGGACTTTGAACACTGAAGCTTTCTTT. Amino acids: CASSLKAGTLNTEAFF.

The chain links TRBV2 to TRBJ1-1; D not resolved. Trimming removed 8 bases from V and 1 base from J, with 14 bases in between. The CDR3 is made up of 14 amino acids. CDR1 is SNHLY and CDR2 is FYNNEI in the germline V gene. CDR3 in amino acids: CASFIGEGNTEAFF. CDR3 coding DNA: TGTGCCAGCTTTATCGGGGAGGGGAACACTGAAGCTTTCTTT.

V gene TRBV6-2 or TRBV6-3 combines with J gene TRBJ1-1, with 7 bases fitting TRBD1. This CDR3 comprises 17 residues. The V gene end was trimmed by 7 bases and the J gene end by 0 bases; junction bases not matched to a gene: 14. Germline CDR1 is MNHEY and CDR2 is SVGEGT. In nucleotides, the CDR3 is TGTGCCAGCAACCCCCAGGGGGGCCGCCGTCTGAACACTGAAGCTTTCTTT. Translated: CASNPQGGRRLNTEAFF.

This clone has a single count. V usage is TRBV28 and J usage is TRBJ1-2; a possible D gene is TRBD1 (6 bases). CDR3 length equals 14 residues. V was cut by 4 bases and J by 2 bases, with 11 bases left in between. Germline V gene sequence: CDR1 MDHEN, CDR2 SYDVKM. CDR3 bases: TGTGCCAGCAGTTCCCCGACAGGCAACTATGGCTACACCTTC. Translated, it gives CASSSPTGNYGYTF.

The V call is TRBV28, the J call TRBJ1-2; 11 bases are shared with TRBD1. The V and J ends lost 6 bases and 8 bases, in that order; junction bases with no gene match: 5. CDR1 and CDR2 (germline): MDHEN, SYDVKM. The CDR3 covers 13 residues. The CDR3 reads CASSRTGGLGYTF. For the CDR3, the DNA is TGTGCCAGCAGCCGGACAGGGGGCTTAGGCTACACCTTC.

The J gene is TRBJ2-1, the V gene TRBV3-1 (or the pseudogene TRBV3-2); 13 bases fit TRBD2. Unmatched junction bases numbered 9, after V lost 3 bases and J lost 7 bases. The germline V gene has CDR1 LGHDT and CDR2 YNNKEL (reference sequence). The CDR3 loop spans 17 amino acids. CDR3 loop: CASSQPGTSGIGNEQFF. CDR3 nucleotide sequence: TGTGCCAGCAGCCAGCCCGGGACTAGCGGGATTGGTAATGAGCAGTTCTTC.

The gene calls are TRBV11-2 and TRBJ2-1; 8 bases are a match to TRBD2. Germline V lookup: CDR1 SGHAT, CDR2 FQNNGV. V trimming: 1 base; J trimming: 9 bases; junction bases outside the gene matches: 11. The CDR3 covers 16 residues. The CDR3 is CASSLALAGSLSEQFF. CDR3 nucleotides: TGTGCCAGCAGCTTAGCCTTAGCGGGATCGTTGAGTGAGCAGTTCTTC.

The CDR3 reads CASSDGGVPGSYEQYF. The CDR3 DNA sequence: TGTGCCAGCAGCGACGGCGGTGTTCCAGGGTCCTACGAGCAGTACTTC. The chain joins TRBV5-4 to TRBJ2-7; the D gene is possibly TRBD1 (5 bases). The V gene's germline CDR1 is SGHNT and CDR2 YYREEE (reference sequence). The CDR3 is 16 residues long. Trimming cost V 4 bases and J 1 base, with 18 bases left between them.

The chain joins TRBV24-1 to TRBJ1-2; D unclear. There are 14 residues in the CDR3. V lost 1 base and J lost 8, with 13 bases in between. Germline V CDR1 and CDR2: KGHDR, SFDVKD. The CDR3 region is CATSDFTVPWGYTF. In DNA, the CDR3 is TGTGCCACCAGTGATTTTACGGTTCCTTGGGGCTACACCTTC.

The chain carries TRBV18 and TRBJ1-4; a possible D gene is TRBD1 (5 bases). CDR3 length equals 15 residues. V dropped 3 bases and J dropped 6 bases, with 14 bases sitting between them. Germline assignment: CDR1 KGHSH and CDR2 LQKENI. CDR3: CASSPVGQGDEKLFF. CDR3 nucleotide sequence: TGTGCCAGCTCACCGGTGGGGCAAGGGGATGAAAAACTGTTTTTT.

The rearrangement uses TRBV5-1 and TRBJ1-1, with D uncertain. The CDR3 is 13 residues long. The germline V gene has CDR1 SGHRS and CDR2 YFSETQ. V lost 4 bases and J 3 bases, leaving 10 bases between the germline ends. This CDR3 reads CASSVNSDTEAFF. The CDR3 DNA reads as TGCGCCAGCAGCGTAAACAGTGACACTGAAGCTTTCTTT.

This clone occurred a few times. The chain employs TRBV15 and TRBJ2-3, with 7 bases lining up with TRBD2. The germline gives CDR1 LNHNV, CDR2 YYDKDF (reference sequence). This CDR3 has 14 residues. The trim removed 0 bases at V and 3 bases at J, leaving 0 bases unmatched. The chain's CDR3 is CATSRELATDTQYF. CDR3 DNA sequence: TGTGCCACCAGCAGAGAACTAGCGACAGATACGCAGTATTTT.

V and J are TRBV11-2 and TRBJ1-1; no clear D gene. This CDR3 comprises 12 residues. CDR1 is SGHAT, CDR2 FQNNGV, per germline. The V end was cut by 6 bases, the J end by 5 bases, with 10 bases between. CDR3 bases: TGTGCCAGCAGGAGGGAGGGAACTGAAGCTTTCTTT. The encoded protein is CASRREGTEAFF.